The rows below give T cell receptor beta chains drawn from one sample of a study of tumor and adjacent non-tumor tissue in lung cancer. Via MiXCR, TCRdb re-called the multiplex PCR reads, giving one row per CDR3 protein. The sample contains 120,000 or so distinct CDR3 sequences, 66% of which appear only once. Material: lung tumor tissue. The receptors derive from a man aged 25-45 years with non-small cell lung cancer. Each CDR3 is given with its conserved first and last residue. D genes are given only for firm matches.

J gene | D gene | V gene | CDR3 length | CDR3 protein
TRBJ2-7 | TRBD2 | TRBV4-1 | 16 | CASRQDERGGIYEQYF
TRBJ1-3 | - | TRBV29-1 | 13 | CSARGWSGNTIYF
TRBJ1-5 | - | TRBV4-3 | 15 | CAISQRAQAGQPQHF
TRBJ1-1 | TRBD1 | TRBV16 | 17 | CASSQSEDRDWNTEAFF
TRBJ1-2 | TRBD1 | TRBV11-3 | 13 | CTSSLGQGGGYTF
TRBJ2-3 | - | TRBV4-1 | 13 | CASSPREVDTQYF
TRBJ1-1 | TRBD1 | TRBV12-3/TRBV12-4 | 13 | CVSSRTGGTEALF
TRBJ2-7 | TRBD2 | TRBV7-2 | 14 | CASSLLAGGSEQYF
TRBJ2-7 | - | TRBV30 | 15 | CAWRAGHLMYYEQYF
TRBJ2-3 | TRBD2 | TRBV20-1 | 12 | CSARDRLAGLYF
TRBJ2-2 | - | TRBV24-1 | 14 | CATSAGVTTGELFF
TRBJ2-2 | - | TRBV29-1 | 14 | CSVFRERNNRELFF
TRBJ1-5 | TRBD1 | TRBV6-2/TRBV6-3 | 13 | CASRAGGYQPQHF
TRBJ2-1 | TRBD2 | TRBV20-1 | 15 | CNVLTGTSALHEQFF
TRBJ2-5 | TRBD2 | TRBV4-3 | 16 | CASSRSNSGGSEIQYF
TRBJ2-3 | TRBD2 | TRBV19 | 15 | CASSTYGTTTDTQYF
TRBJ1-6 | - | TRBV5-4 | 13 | CASSSLYETVLHF
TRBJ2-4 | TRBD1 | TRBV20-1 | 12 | CSAEQGANIQYF
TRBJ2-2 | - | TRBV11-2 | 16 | CASSFPLPGWTGELFF
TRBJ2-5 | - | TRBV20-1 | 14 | CCARESRVGETQYF
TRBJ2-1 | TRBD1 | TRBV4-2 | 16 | CASSQGQGTAYIGQFF
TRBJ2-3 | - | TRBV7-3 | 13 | CASSLTHTDTQYF
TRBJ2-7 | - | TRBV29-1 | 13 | CSVIRGGAGEQYF
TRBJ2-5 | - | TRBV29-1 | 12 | CSVERDQGTQYF
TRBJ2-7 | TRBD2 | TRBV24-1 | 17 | CGTSELAGREAFHEQYF
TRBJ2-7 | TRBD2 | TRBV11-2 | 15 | CVSSFLAGVWSEQYF
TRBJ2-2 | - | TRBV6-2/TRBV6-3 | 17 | CVSSKSQVGSYTGELFF
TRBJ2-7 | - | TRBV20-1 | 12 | CSARGGAREQYF
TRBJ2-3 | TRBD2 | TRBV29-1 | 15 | CSVGSSGGYTDTQYF
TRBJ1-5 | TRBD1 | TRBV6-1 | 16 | CVSSGEHQGGNQPRHF
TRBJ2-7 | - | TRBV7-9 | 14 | CASRARTSAYEQYF
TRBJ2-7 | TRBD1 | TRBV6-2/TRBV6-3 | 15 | CASSSPGQGNYKQYF
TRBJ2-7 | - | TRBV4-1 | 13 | CASSLRDFYEQYF
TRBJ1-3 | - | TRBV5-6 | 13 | CASSTGTTDTIYF
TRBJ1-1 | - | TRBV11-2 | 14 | CASSLFSLVTEAFF
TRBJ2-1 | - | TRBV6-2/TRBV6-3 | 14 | CASSYPYYSNEQFF
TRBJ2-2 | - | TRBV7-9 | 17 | CASSPSLGNTYTGELFF
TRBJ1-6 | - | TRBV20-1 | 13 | CSARGRDNSPLLF
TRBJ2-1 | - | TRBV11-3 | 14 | CASSLGLLYNEQLF
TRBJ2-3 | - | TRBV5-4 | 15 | CASSFRSESTDTQYF
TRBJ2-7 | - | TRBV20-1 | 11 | CSASGHDEQYF
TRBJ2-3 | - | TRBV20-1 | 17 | CSALTPQWVGSTNTQYF
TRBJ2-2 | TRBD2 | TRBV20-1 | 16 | CSVRNPSGGPTGELFF
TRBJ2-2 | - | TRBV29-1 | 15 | CSVDTGEGLPGSCFF
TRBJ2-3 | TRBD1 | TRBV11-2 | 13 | CASSQTGRDTQYF
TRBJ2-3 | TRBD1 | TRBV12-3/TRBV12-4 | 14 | CASSSRQGRYTQYF
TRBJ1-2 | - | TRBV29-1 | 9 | CSVDPGYTF
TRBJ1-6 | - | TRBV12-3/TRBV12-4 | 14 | CASSLGGAFSPLHF
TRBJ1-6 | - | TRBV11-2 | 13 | CASSLGDNSPLHF
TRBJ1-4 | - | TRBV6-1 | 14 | CASSEGGAAEKLCF
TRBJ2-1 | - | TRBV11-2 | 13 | CASSLVQGGEQFF
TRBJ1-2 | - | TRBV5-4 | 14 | CASSLFRQGIGYTF
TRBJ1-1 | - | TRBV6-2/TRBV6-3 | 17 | CASSYLIGGSMNTEALF
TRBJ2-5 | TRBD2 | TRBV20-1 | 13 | CSTRDHDSGTQHF
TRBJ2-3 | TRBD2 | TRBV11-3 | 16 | CASSLPAGGPGDTQYF